This is a list of T cell receptor beta chains from one sample in a study of cytomegalovirus exposure and HLA in healthy donors. Assay: immunoSEQ multiplex PCR; the TCRdb copy retains only in-frame clones and omits some. The sample contains more than 100,000 clones, roughly 63% of which appear only once. Sequenced: PBMCs. Receptors originate from a man aged 35 to 55 in good health and CMV-seropositive. The CDR3 runs from the conserved cysteine through the conserved F or W. D genes are given only for firm matches. A clone size is listed for some rows: how often the clone was seen (once, few, many), or a class if it is expanded.

clone_size: -; d_call: -; v_call: TRBV30; j_call: TRBJ1-3; cdr3_aa: CACPAGGSGNTIYF; cdr3_nt: TGTGCCTGCCCGGCCGGGGGCTCTGGAAACACCATATATTTT
clone_size: -; d_call: -; v_call: TRBV2; j_call: TRBJ1-1; cdr3_aa: CASSQQGSAEAFF; cdr3_nt: TGTGCCAGCAGTCAACAGGGAAGCGCTGAAGCTTTCTTT
clone_size: -; d_call: TRBD1; v_call: TRBV27; j_call: TRBJ1-1; cdr3_aa: CASSVYRGTEAFF; cdr3_nt: TGTGCCAGCAGTGTTTACAGGGGCACTGAAGCTTTCTTT
clone_size: few; d_call: -; v_call: TRBV19; j_call: TRBJ2-7; cdr3_aa: CASSIVPGSSYEQYF; cdr3_nt: TGTGCCAGTAGTATAGTTCCCGGGAGCTCCTACGAGCAGTACTTC
clone_size: -; d_call: -; v_call: TRBV29-1; j_call: TRBJ2-3; cdr3_aa: CSAPLISANTDTQYF; cdr3_nt: TGCAGCGCTCCCCTAATTAGCGCCAACACAGATACGCAGTATTTT
clone_size: -; d_call: -; v_call: TRBV28; j_call: TRBJ1-6; cdr3_aa: CASSSSPRSNSPLHF; cdr3_nt: TGTGCCAGCAGTTCCTCACCTCGGAGTAATTCACCCCTCCACTTT
clone_size: -; d_call: -; v_call: TRBV5-4; j_call: TRBJ1-2; cdr3_aa: CASSHSRGGYTF; cdr3_nt: TGTGCCAGCAGCCATTCTAGGGGTGGCTACACCTTC
clone_size: -; d_call: TRBD2; v_call: TRBV7-2; j_call: TRBJ2-5; cdr3_aa: CASSLGRGGRKETQYF; cdr3_nt: TGTGCCAGCAGCTTAGGGCGGGGAGGGAGAAAAGAGACCCAGTACTTC
clone_size: -; d_call: TRBD2; v_call: TRBV7-3; j_call: TRBJ2-1; cdr3_aa: CASSLLSGRAQEQFF; cdr3_nt: TGTGCCAGCAGCTTACTTAGCGGGAGGGCCCAGGAGCAGTTCTTC
clone_size: -; d_call: -; v_call: TRBV6-5; j_call: TRBJ2-4; cdr3_aa: CASTTGQPADIQYF; cdr3_nt: TGTGCCAGCACCACGGGACAACCGGCGGACATTCAGTACTTC
clone_size: -; d_call: -; v_call: TRBV11-2; j_call: TRBJ1-1; cdr3_aa: CASSSRMGGNTEAFF; cdr3_nt: TGTGCCAGCAGCTCCCGAATGGGGGGTAACACTGAAGCTTTCTTT
clone_size: -; d_call: TRBD2; v_call: TRBV6-4; j_call: TRBJ2-1; cdr3_aa: CASSDELAEGNEQFF; cdr3_nt: TGTGCCAGCAGTGACGAACTAGCGGAGGGGAATGAGCAGTTCTTC
clone_size: -; d_call: -; v_call: TRBV18; j_call: TRBJ2-2; cdr3_aa: CASSPSWGVTGELFF; cdr3_nt: TGTGCCAGCTCACCATCCTGGGGCGTCACCGGGGAGCTGTTTTTT
clone_size: few; d_call: -; v_call: TRBV10-3; j_call: TRBJ1-5; cdr3_aa: CAISDRTGDQPQHF; cdr3_nt: TGTGCCATCAGTGACCGCACGGGGGATCAGCCCCAGCATTTT
clone_size: -; d_call: -; v_call: TRBV2; j_call: TRBJ2-7; cdr3_aa: CASNRPSDRSHEQYF; cdr3_nt: TGTGCCAGCAACCGCCCTTCGGACAGATCCCACGAGCAGTACTTC
clone_size: -; d_call: TRBD2; v_call: TRBV19; j_call: TRBJ2-3; cdr3_aa: CASSRPTGLAGRTSTDTQYF; cdr3_nt: TGTGCCAGTAGTCGCCCAACGGGACTAGCGGGGAGAACTAGCACAGATACGCAGTATTTT
clone_size: -; d_call: TRBD1; v_call: TRBV11-2; j_call: TRBJ2-6; cdr3_aa: CASSSPTDRLSSGANVLTF; cdr3_nt: TGTGCCAGCAGCTCGCCTACGGACAGGCTCTCCTCTGGGGCCAACGTCCTGACTTTC
clone_size: few; d_call: TRBD1; v_call: TRBV5-1; j_call: TRBJ2-7; cdr3_aa: CASSLYTGEGYEQYF; cdr3_nt: TGCGCCAGCAGCTTGTATACAGGGGAAGGCTACGAGCAGTACTTC
clone_size: -; d_call: -; v_call: TRBV25-1; j_call: TRBJ2-6; cdr3_aa: CASSDAISGANVLTF; cdr3_nt: TGTGCCAGCAGTGATGCTATCTCTGGGGCCAACGTCCTGACTTTC
clone_size: once; d_call: -; v_call: TRBV9; j_call: TRBJ2-2; cdr3_aa: CASSTEGREAGELFF; cdr3_nt: TGTGCCAGCTCAACGGAGGGCAGGGAGGCCGGGGAGCTGTTTTTT
clone_size: -; d_call: -; v_call: TRBV11-1; j_call: TRBJ2-5; cdr3_aa: CASSPKTVVKTQYF; cdr3_nt: TGTGCCAGCAGCCCAAAGACAGTGGTGAAGACCCAGTACTTC
clone_size: -; d_call: TRBD1; v_call: TRBV18; j_call: TRBJ1-4; cdr3_aa: CASSPVPGTGAIQKLFF; cdr3_nt: TGTGCCAGCTCACCAGTTCCCGGGACAGGGGCCATACAAAAACTGTTTTTT
clone_size: -; d_call: TRBD1; v_call: TRBV5-1; j_call: TRBJ2-5; cdr3_aa: CASSAGTGGRETQYF; cdr3_nt: TGCGCCAGCAGCGCAGGGACAGGGGGTAGGGAGACCCAGTACTTC
clone_size: -; d_call: TRBD1; v_call: TRBV18; j_call: TRBJ1-5; cdr3_aa: CASSSPTGDGQPQHF; cdr3_nt: TGTGCCAGCTCATCGCCTACAGGGGACGGCCAGCCCCAGCATTTT
clone_size: -; d_call: -; v_call: TRBV21-1; j_call: TRBJ1-5; cdr3_aa: CASKPSDSQPQHF; cdr3_nt: TGTGCCAGCAAGCCAAGCGACAGTCAGCCCCAGCATTTT
clone_size: -; d_call: -; v_call: TRBV15; j_call: TRBJ2-2; cdr3_aa: CATSSYTGELFF; cdr3_nt: TGTGCCACCAGCAGCTACACCGGGGAGCTGTTTTTT